These 2 T cell receptor beta chains originate from one sample sequenced in a study of T-cell memory formation after mild COVID-19 (dated by TCRdb to about 2021). The method behind the library was 5' RACE. TCRdb lists the instrument as Illumina NovaSeq 6000. TCRdb ran its own pipeline on the public reads, namely fastp trimming at Q25 and MiXCR clone calling, and kept in-frame beta chains. Duplicate CDR3 protein sequences are folded into a single record with the most common DNA and genes. This sample comprises approximately 60,000 distinct CDR3 sequences, roughly 9.9% of them detected only once. Around 1.2% of the sample is in the top ten clones. Specimen: PBMCs or a T cell subset sorted from them (not recorded which). The receptors were sampled from a man between 18 and 29 years old who had mild COVID-19 (a few samples of this study predate the infection). The sample titles of this study are shuffled in the database, so cell type and time point are left out; the donor was told from shared clones.

This chain connects TRBV3-1 to TRBJ1-2, with D tentatively TRBD1 (5 bases). Germline V gives CDR1 LGHDT, CDR2 YNNKEL (reference sequence). The V and J ends lost 2 bases and 5 bases respectively, with 9 bases between them. The CDR3 contains 13 residues. The chain's CDR3 is CASSQTGFYGYTF. The CDR3 DNA reads as TGTGCCAGCAGCCAAACAGGATTTTATGGCTACACCTTC.

The chain uses TRBV29-1 and TRBJ2-6; D unresolved. Germline-derived CDR1 and CDR2 are SQVTM and ANQGSEA. The CDR3 extends over 12 amino acids. Deletions cut 1 base from V and 2 bases from J, with 0 bases between. CDR3 residues: CSVEAGANVLTF. As DNA, the CDR3 is TGCAGCGTTGAAGCTGGGGCCAACGTCCTGACTTTC.